This T cell receptor (beta chain) derives from a study of cytotoxic CD8 clonotypes in ibrutinib-treated CLL. For the study at large: The patients comprised approximately 11 relapsed/refractory and some 15 treatment-naive cases, around 17 IGHV unmutated. Mean productive templates were around 260,000; mean productive rearrangements were 94,082.

CDR3 size: 18 residues. Per the germline V gene, CDR1 is SGHTA and CDR2 is FQGTGA. The ends were cut back, 4 bases at V and 0 bases at J, with 16 bases in the middle. Targeted sequencing depth ranged from 1 in 200,000 to 1 in 1 million T cells. Assay used: immunoSEQ multiplex PCR; TCRdb lists only in-frame clones, some missing. The sample records tens of thousands of clones, about nine tenths being singletons. The sequences come from PBMCs, collected after 12 months of ibrutinib treatment. The sequence came from a human donor with chronic lymphocytic leukemia. The rearrangement uses TRBV7-3 and TRBJ2-6; D is uncertain. CDR3 residues: CASSSDQDWFSGANVLTF. The CDR3 coding sequence is TGTGCCAGCAGCTCCGACCAAGACTGGTTCTCTGGGGCCAACGTCCTGACTTTC. Using reference TRBV7-3 and TRBJ2-6 for the parts outside the CDR3, the full variable domain is GAGVSQTPSNKVTEKGKYVELRCDPISGHTALYWYRQSLGQGPEFLIYFQGTGAADDSGLPNDRFFAVRPEGSVSTLKIQRTERGDSAVYLCASSSDQDWFSGANVLTFGAGSRLTVL.